The rows below give T cell receptor beta chains drawn from one sample of a study of CXCR3-negative and CXCR3-positive naive CD8 T cells. TCRdb re-called the 5' RACE reads; one entry per CDR3 protein, DNA not given. Reported are approximately 26,000 distinct CDR3 sequences; the ten largest clones contain 2.5% to 3%. The material sequenced was naive CXCR3- CD8+ T cells from blood. All receptors derive from a human donor in good health. Some clones in this sample may be carry-over from other donors' samples. The CDR3 runs from the conserved cysteine through the conserved F or W. Fields, in order: J gene, V gene, clone size, CDR3 protein. Clone size is shown for a subset of rows, as once, few, many or a class of expanded clone.

>TRBJ2-5|TRBV20-1|.
CSPIPQFVGPTEETQYF
>TRBJ1-2|TRBV4-3|medium-sized
CASSQAPGSRYGYTF
>TRBJ1-1|TRBV7-2|.
CASSTEDQNTEAFF
>TRBJ2-1|TRBV12-3/TRBV12-4|.
CASTDWGGTPHGEQFF
>TRBJ1-1|TRBV5-1|medium-sized
CASSFRDRGSMNTEAFF
>TRBJ1-1|TRBV15|.
CATSRDKVRLNTEAFF
>TRBJ1-3|TRBV20-1|.
CSARDRDRDGNTIYF
>TRBJ2-5|TRBV6-5|.
CASSYSIGQETQYF
>TRBJ1-2|TRBV29-1|.
CSVEPGGTVDYGYTF
>TRBJ2-1|TRBV19|.
CASSIVQGRGNEQFF
>TRBJ2-2|TRBV4-3|.
CASGRGADGTTGELFF
>TRBJ2-7|TRBV14|.
CASSQDSASQGEQYF
>TRBJ1-1|TRBV29-1|.
CSFWTGLNTEAFF
>TRBJ2-1|TRBV28|.
CASSLEGADEQFF
>TRBJ2-1|TRBV4-3|.
CASSQDLGGQLYNEQFF
>TRBJ2-7|TRBV2|.
CASSGWTSGSYEQYF
>TRBJ1-5|TRBV7-9|.
CASSSPGGVSNQPQHF
>TRBJ2-3|TRBV28|.
CASSSPAGYTDTQYF
>TRBJ2-1|TRBV27|medium-sized
CASSSGGVTYNEQFF
>TRBJ2-7|TRBV5-1|.
CASSLGLPLDEQYF
>TRBJ1-5|TRBV6-6|.
CASSSARVTIYQPQHF
>TRBJ2-7|TRBV20-1|.
CSARVHERGGWYEQYF